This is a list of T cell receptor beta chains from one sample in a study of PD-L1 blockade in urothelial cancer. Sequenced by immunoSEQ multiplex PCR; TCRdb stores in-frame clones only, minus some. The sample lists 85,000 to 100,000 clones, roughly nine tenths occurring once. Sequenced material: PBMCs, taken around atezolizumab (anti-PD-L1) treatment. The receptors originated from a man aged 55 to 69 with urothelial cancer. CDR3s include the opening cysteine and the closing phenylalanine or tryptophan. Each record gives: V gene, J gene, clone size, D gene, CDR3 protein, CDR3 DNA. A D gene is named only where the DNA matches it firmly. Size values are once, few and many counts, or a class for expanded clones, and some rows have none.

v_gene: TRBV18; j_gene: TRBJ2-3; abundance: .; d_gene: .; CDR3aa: CASSPTSTDTQYF; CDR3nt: TGTGCCAGCTCACCAACAAGCACAGATACGCAGTATTTT
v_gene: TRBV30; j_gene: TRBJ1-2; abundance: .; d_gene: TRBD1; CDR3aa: CAWSRQGRFYGYTF; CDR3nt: TGTGCCTGGAGTCGACAGGGGAGGTTTTATGGCTACACCTTC
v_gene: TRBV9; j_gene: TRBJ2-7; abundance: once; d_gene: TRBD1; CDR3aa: CASSVGGTGSHEQYF; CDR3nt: TGTGCCAGCAGCGTAGGTGGGACAGGGTCCCACGAGCAGTACTTC
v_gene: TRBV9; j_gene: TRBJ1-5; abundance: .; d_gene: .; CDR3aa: CASSASYRETQPQHF; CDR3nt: TGTGCCAGCAGCGCCTCATACAGGGAAACTCAGCCCCAGCATTTT
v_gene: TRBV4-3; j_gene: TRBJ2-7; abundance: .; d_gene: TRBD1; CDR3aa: CASSQGQGERYEQYF; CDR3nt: TGCGCCAGCAGCCAAGGACAGGGTGAAAGGTACGAGCAGTACTTC
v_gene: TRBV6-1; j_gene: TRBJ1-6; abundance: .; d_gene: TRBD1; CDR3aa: CASREGARDSPLHF; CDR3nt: TGTGCCAGCAGAGAGGGGGCTCGGGACTCACCCCTCCACTTT
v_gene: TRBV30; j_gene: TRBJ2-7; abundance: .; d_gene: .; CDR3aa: CTWRAGQNKYEQYF; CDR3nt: TGTACCTGGAGGGCGGGACAGAACAAATACGAGCAGTACTTC
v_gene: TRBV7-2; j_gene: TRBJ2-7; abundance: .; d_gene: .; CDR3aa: CASSPAGSSSEEQYF; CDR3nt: TGTGCCAGCAGCCCCGCGGGTAGTAGCTCGGAGGAGCAGTACTTC
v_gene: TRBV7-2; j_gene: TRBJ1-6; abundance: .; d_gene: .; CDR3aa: CASSLDTNSYNSPLHF; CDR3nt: TGTGCCAGCAGCTTGGACACAAACTCCTATAATTCACCCCTCCACTTT
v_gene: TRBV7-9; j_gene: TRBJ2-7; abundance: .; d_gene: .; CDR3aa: CASSQDTFEQYF; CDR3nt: TGTGCCAGCAGCCAGGACACCTTCGAGCAGTACTTC
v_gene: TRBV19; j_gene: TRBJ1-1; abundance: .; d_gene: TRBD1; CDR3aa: CASSIPTGGMNTEAFF; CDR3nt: TGTGCCAGTAGTATTCCTACAGGGGGGATGAACACTGAAGCTTTCTTT
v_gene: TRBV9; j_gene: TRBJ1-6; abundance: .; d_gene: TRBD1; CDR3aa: CASSVGTGFNSPLHF; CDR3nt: TGTGCCAGCAGCGTAGGGACAGGGTTTAATTCACCCCTCCACTTT
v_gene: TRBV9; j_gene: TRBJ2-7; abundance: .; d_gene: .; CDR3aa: CASSLSSYEQYF; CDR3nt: TGTGCCAGCAGCCTTAGCTCCTACGAGCAGTACTTC
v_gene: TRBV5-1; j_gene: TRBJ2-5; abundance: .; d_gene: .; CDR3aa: CASSLAPEETQYF; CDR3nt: TGCGCCAGCAGCTTGGCCCCCGAAGAGACCCAGTACTTC
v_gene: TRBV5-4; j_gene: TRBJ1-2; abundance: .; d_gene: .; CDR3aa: CASSFTGKEGYTF; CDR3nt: TGTGCCAGCAGCTTCACGGGGAAGGAGGGCTACACCTTC
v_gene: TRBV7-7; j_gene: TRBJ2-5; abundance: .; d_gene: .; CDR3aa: CASSLSGVETQYF; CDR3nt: TGTGCCAGCAGCTTATCCGGGGTAGAGACCCAGTACTTC
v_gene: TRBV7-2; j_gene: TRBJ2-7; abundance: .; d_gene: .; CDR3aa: CASSLSSDSEQYF; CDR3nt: TGTGCCAGCAGCCTCTCCTCGGACTCCGAGCAGTACTTC
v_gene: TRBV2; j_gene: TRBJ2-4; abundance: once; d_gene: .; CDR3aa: CASSEAPGNIQYF; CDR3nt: TGTGCCAGCAGTGAAGCACCAGGAAACATTCAGTACTTC
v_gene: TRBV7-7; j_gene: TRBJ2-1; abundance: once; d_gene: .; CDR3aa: CASSSGTANNEQFF; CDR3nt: TGTGCTAGCAGCTCCGGGACTGCAAACAATGAGCAGTTCTTC
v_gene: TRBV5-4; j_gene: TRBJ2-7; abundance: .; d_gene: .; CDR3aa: CASTSPTGPSYEQYF; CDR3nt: TGTGCCAGCACCTCCCCGACAGGTCCTTCCTACGAGCAGTACTTC
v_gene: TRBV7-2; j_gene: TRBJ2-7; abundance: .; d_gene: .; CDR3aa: CASSTGTTYEQYF; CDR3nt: TGTGCCAGCAGCACTGGGACAACCTACGAGCAGTACTTC
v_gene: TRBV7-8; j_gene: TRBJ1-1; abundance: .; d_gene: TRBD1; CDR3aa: CASSAQGFGTEAFF; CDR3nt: TGTGCCAGCAGCGCACAGGGGTTCGGCACTGAAGCTTTCTTT
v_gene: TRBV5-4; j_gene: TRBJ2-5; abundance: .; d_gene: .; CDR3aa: CASSLRETQYF; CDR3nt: TGTGCCAGCAGCCTACGGGAGACCCAGTACTTC
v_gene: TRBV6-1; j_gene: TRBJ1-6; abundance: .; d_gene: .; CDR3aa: CASTSQGNSPLHF; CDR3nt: TGTGCCAGCACGTCACAGGGAAACTCACCCCTCCACTTT
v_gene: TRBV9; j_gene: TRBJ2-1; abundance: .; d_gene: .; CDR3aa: CASSDGTASYNEQFF; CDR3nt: TGTGCCAGCAGCGACGGGACTGCCTCCTACAATGAGCAGTTCTTC
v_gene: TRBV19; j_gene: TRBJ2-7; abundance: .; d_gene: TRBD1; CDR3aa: CASSADRGVVSSYEQYF; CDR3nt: TGTGCCAGTAGTGCCGACAGGGGCGTCGTAAGCTCCTACGAGCAGTACTTC
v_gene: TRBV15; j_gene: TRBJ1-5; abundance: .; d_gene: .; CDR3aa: CATSTLIGAGSNQPQHF; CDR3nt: TGTGCCACCAGCACCCTGATAGGGGCAGGTAGCAATCAGCCCCAGCATTTT
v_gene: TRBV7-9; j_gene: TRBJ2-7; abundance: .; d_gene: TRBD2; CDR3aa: CASSLGRGGASSYEQYF; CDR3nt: TGTGCCAGCAGCTTAGGGCGGGGGGGCGCGAGCTCCTACGAGCAGTACTTC
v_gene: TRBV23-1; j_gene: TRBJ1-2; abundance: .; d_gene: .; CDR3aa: CASSQPQVVSGKGSYGYTF; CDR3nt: TGCGCCAGCAGTCAACCTCAGGTGGTCTCAGGGAAGGGTTCCTATGGCTACACCTTC
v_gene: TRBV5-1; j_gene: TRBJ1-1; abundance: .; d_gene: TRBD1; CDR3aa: CASSLGQGWNTEAFF; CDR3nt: TGCGCCAGCAGCTTGGGACAGGGGTGGAACACTGAAGCTTTCTTT
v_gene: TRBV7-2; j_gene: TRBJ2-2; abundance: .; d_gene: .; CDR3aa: CASSLGGPVTGELFF; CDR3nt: TGTGCCAGCAGCTTAGGAGGGCCAGTAACCGGGGAGCTGTTTTTT
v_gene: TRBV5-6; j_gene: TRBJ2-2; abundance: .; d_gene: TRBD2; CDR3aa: CASSGGTSGRAVTGELFF; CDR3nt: TGTGCCAGCAGCGGCGGGACTAGCGGGAGGGCGGTGACCGGGGAGCTGTTTTTT
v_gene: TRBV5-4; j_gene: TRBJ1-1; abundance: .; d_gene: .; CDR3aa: CASPAGGGTEAFF; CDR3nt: TGTGCCAGCCCGGCCGGGGGTGGCACTGAAGCTTTCTTT
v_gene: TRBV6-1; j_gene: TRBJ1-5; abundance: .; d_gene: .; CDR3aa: CASRFRGGENQPQHF; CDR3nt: TGTGCCAGCCGTTTTAGGGGGGGTGAAAATCAGCCCCAGCATTTT
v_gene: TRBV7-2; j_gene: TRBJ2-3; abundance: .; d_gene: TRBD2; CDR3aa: CASSYTSLAGEGFGQYF; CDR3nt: TGTGCCAGCAGCTATACAAGTTTAGCGGGAGAGGGATTTGGGCAGTATTTT
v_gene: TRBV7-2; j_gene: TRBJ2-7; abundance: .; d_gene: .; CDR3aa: CASSRRIGYEQYF; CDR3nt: TGTGCCAGCAGCCGTCGGATCGGGTACGAGCAGTACTTC
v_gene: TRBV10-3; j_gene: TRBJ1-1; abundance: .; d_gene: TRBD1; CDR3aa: CAISESIPIGQDFEAFF; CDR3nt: TGTGCCATCAGTGAGTCGATCCCCATCGGACAGGACTTTGAAGCTTTCTTT
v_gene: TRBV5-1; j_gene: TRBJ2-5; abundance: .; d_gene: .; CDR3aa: CASSLAGTEKETQYF; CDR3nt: TGCGCCAGCAGCTTGGCCGGGACTGAAAAAGAGACCCAGTACTTC
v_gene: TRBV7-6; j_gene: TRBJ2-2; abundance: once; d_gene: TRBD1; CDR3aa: CASSRTGPTNTGELFF; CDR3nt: TGTGCCAGCAGCCGGACAGGCCCTACGAACACCGGGGAGCTGTTTTTT
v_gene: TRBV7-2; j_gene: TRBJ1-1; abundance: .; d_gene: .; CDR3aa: CASSPTGTSTEAFF; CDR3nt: TGTGCCAGCAGCCCTACAGGGACGAGCACTGAAGCTTTCTTT
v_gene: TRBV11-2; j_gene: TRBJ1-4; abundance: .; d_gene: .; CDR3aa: CASSNYRVLREKLFF; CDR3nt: TGTGCCAGCAGCAACTACAGGGTGCTACGAGAAAAACTGTTTTTT
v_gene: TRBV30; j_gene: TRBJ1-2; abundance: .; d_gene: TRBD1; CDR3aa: CAWSMGQNPSQANYGYTF; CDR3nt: TGTGCCTGGAGTATGGGACAGAATCCCTCTCAAGCTAACTATGGCTACACCTTC
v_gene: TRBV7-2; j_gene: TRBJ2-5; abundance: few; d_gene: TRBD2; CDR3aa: CASSLGEGETQYF; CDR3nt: TGTGCCAGCAGCTTAGGGGAGGGAGAGACCCAGTACTTC
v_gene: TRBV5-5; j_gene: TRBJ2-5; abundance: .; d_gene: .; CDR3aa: CASSLSSSETQYF; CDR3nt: TGTGCCAGCAGCTTGTCTTCGTCGGAGACCCAGTACTTC
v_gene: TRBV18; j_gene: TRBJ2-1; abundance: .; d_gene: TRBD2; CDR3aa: CASSPGLDNEQFF; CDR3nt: TGTGCCAGCTCACCAGGACTAGACAATGAGCAGTTCTTC
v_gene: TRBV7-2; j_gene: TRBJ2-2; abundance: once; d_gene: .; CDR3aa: CASTKQANTGELFF; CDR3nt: TGTGCCAGCACCAAACAGGCGAACACCGGGGAGCTGTTTTTT
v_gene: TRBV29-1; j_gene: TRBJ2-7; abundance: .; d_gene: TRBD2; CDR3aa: CSVEGLADYEQYF; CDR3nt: TGCAGCGTTGAAGGACTAGCAGACTACGAGCAGTACTTC
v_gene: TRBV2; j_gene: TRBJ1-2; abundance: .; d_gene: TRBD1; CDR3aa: CASSSDRASIAGNYGYTF; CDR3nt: TGTGCCAGCAGTTCAGACAGGGCGAGTATTGCTGGCAACTATGGCTACACCTTC
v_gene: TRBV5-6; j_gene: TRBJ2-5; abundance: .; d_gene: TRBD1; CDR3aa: CASSLFGTDEETQYF; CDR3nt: TGTGCCAGCAGCTTATTCGGGACAGATGAAGAGACCCAGTACTTC
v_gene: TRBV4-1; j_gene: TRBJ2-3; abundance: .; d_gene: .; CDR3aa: CASSQGATLPTDTQYF; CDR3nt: TGCGCCAGCAGCCAAGGGGCCACGTTACCCACAGATACGCAGTATTTT
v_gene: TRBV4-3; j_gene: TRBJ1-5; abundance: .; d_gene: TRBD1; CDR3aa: CASSQDLVSWQGDNQPQHF; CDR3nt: TGCGCCAGCAGCCAAGATCTTGTTTCGTGGCAGGGGGACAATCAGCCCCAGCATTTT
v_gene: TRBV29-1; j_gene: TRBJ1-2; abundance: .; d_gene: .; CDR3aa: CSVDSGGAGYFYGYTF; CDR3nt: TGCAGCGTTGATTCGGGGGGCGCAGGTTACTTCTATGGCTACACCTTC
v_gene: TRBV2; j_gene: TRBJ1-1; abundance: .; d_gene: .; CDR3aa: CASYSRGDTEAFF; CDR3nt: TGTGCCAGTTACTCCAGGGGAGACACTGAAGCTTTCTTT